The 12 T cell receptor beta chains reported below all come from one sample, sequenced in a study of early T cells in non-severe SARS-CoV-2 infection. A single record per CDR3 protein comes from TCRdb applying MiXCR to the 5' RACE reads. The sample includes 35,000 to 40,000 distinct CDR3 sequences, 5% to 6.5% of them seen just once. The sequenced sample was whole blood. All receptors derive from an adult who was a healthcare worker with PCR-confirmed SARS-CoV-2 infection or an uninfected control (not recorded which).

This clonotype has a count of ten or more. The CDR3 region is CASSPTSRGANYGYTF. CDR3 nucleotides: TGTGCCAGCTCACCGACAAGTCGGGGGGCTAACTATGGCTACACCTTC. The chain combines TRBV18 with TRBJ1-2, with TRBD1 as a possible D gene (5 bases). V dropped 3 bases and J dropped 0 bases, with 14 bases sitting between them. CDR3 length: 16 residues. Germline CDR1 is KGHSH and CDR2 is LQKENI.

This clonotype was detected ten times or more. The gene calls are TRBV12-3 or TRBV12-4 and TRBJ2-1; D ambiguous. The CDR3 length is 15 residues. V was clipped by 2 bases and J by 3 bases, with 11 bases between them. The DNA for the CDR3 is TGTGCCAGCAGTTTAATAATGGCCAGCTACAATGAGCAGTTCTTC. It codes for CASSLIMASYNEQFF.

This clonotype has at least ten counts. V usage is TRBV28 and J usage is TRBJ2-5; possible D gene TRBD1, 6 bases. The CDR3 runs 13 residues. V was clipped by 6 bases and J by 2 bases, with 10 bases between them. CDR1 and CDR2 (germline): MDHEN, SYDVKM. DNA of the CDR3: TGTGCCAGCAGAAGGACAGCTCAAGAGACCCAGTACTTC. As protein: CASRRTAQETQYF.

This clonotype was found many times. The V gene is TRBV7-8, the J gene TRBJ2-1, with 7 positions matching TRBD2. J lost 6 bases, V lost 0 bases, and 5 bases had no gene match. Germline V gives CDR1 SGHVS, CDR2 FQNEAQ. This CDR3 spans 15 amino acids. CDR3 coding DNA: TGTGCCAGCAGCTTAGCAAGCGGGGCGGGCAATGAGCAGTTCTTC. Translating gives CASSLASGAGNEQFF. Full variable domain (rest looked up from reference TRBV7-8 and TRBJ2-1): GAGVSQSPRYKVAKRGQDVALRCDPISGHVSLFWYQQALGQGPEFLTYFQNEAQLDKSGLPSDRFFAERPEGSVSTLKIQRTQQEDSAVYLCASSLASGAGNEQFFGPGTRLTVL.

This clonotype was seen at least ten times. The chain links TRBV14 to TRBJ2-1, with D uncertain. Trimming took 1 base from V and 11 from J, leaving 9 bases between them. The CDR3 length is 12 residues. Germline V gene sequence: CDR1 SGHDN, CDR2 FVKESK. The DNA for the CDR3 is TGTGCCAGCAGCCAAGGAGGCGATAAGCAGTTCTTC. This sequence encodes CASSQGGDKQFF.

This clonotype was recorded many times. The CDR3 loop is CASRVGMGQFF. The DNA of the CDR3 is TGTGCCAGCAGGGTAGGGATGGGGCAGTTCTTC. The V and J genes are TRBV2 and TRBJ2-1; unclear D gene. The CDR3 is 11 amino acids. The germline V gene encodes CDR1 SNHLY and CDR2 FYNNEI. Trimming removed 6 bases at V and 12 bases at J, with 12 bases between. Drawing the rest from reference TRBV2 and TRBJ2-1, the complete variable domain is EPEVTQTPSHQVTQMGQEVILRCVPISNHLYFYWYRQILGQKVEFLVSFYNNEISEKSEIFDDQFSVERPDGSNFTLKIRSTKLEDSAMYFCASRVGMGQFFGPGTRLTVL.

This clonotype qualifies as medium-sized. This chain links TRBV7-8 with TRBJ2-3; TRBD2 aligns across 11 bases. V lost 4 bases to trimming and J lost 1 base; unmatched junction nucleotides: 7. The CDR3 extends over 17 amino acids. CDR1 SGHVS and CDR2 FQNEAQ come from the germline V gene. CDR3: CASSSLPGLAGTDTQYF. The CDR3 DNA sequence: TGTGCCAGCAGCTCCCTACCGGGACTAGCGGGCACAGATACGCAGTATTTT.

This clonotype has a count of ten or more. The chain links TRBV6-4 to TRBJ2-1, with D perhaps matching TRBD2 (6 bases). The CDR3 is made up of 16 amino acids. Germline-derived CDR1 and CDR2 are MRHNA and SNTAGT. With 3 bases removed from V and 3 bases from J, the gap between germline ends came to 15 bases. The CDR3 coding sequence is TGTGCCAGCAGTGAATTGGTCGGGAGAGACTACAATGAGCAGTTCTTC. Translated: CASSELVGRDYNEQFF.

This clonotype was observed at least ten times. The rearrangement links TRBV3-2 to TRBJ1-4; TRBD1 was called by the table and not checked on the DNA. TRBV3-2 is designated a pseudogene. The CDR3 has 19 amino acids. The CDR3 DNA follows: TGTGCCAGCAGCCTCAGGGGCAGATCCTCCGGGGCAACTAATGAAAAACTGTTTTTT. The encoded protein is CASSLRGRSSGATNEKLFF.

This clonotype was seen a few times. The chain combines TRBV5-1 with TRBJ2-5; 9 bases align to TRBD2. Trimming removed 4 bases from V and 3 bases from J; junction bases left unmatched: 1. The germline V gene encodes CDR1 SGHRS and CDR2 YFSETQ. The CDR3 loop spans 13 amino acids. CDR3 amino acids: CASSRLAEETQYF. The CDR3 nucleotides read TGCGCCAGCAGCCGACTAGCGGAAGAGACCCAGTACTTC.

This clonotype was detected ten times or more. In DNA form, the CDR3 reads TGTGCCACCTCTCCAGGGGACTACGAGCAGTACTTC. Residues: CATSPGDYEQYF. The chain carries TRBV19 and TRBJ2-7, with TRBD1 as a possible D gene (6 bases). V lost 10 bases and J 3 bases, leaving 13 bases between the germline ends. Germline CDR1 LNHDA, CDR2 SQIVND (reference sequence). This CDR3 is 12 amino acids long.

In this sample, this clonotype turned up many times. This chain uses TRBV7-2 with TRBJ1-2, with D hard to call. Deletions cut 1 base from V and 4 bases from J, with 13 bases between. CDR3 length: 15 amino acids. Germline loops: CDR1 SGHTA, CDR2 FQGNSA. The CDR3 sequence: CASSLEGRAAYGYTF. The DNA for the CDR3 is TGTGCCAGCAGCTTAGAAGGCCGGGCGGCCTATGGCTACACCTTC.